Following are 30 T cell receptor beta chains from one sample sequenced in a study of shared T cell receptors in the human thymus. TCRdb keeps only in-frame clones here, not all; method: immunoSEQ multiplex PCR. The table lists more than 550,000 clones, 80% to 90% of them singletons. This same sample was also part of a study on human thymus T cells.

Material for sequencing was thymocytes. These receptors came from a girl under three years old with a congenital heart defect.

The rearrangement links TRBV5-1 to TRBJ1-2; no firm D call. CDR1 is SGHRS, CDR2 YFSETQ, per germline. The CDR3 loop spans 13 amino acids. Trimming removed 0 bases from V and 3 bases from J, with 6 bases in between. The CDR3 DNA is TGCGCCAGCAGCTTGGATCTTTACTATGGCTACACCTTC. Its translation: CASSLDLYYGYTF. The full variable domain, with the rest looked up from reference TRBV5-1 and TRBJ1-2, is KAGVTQTPRYLIKTRGQQVTLSCSPISGHRSVSWYQQTPGQGLQFLFEYFSETQRNKGNFPGRFSGRQFSNSRSEMNVSTLELGDSALYLCASSLDLYYGYTFGSGTRLTVV.

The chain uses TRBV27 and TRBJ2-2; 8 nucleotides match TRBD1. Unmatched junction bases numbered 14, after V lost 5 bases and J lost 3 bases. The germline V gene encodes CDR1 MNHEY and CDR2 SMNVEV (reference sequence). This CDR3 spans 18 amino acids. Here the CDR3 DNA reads TGTGCCAGCAGTCCACAGCCTCGGGACAGGCTGGACACCGGGGAGCTGTTTTTT. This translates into CASSPQPRDRLDTGELFF.

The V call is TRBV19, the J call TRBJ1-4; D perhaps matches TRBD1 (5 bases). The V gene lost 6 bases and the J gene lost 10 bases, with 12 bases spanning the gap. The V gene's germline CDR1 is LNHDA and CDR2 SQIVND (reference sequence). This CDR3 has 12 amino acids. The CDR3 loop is CASRGGRGKLFF. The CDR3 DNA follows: TGTGCCAGTAGGGGGGGTCGGGGAAAACTGTTTTTT.

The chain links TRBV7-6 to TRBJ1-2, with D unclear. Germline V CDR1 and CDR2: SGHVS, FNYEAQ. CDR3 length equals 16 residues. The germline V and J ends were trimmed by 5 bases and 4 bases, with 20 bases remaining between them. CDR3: CASSPRPGAEIYGYTF. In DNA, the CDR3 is TGTGCCAGCAGCCCTAGACCCGGCGCAGAGATCTATGGCTACACCTTC.

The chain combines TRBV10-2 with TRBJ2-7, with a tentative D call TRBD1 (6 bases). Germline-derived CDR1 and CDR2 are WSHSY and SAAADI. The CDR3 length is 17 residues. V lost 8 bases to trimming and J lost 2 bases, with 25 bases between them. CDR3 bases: TGCGCCAGCCCATGGGGACAAAGGGAGTCCCCGCCCTACGAGCAGTACTTC. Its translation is CASPWGQRESPPYEQYF.

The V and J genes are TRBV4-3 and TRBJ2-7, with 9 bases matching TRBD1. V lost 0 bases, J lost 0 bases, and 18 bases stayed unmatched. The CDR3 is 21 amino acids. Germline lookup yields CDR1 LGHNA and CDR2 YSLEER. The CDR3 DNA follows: TGCGCCAGCAGCCAAGAACGATGGGACAGGGCCCCACTTAGGAGCTCCTACGAGCAGTACTTC. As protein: CASSQERWDRAPLRSSYEQYF.

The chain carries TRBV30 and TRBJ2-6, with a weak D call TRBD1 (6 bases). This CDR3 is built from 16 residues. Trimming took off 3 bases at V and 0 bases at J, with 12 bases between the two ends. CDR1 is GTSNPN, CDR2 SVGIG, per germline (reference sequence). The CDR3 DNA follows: TGTGCCTGGAGGACAGGCCGTAGCTCTGGGGCCAACGTCCTGACTTTC. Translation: CAWRTGRSSGANVLTF.

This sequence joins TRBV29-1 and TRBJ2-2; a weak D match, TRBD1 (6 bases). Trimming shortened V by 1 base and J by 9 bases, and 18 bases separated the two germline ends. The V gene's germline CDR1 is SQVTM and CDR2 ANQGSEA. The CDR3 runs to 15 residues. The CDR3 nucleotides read TGCAGCGTTGAAGTATGCAGGGGCTACAAAAGGGAGCTGTTTTTT. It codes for CSVEVCRGYKRELFF.

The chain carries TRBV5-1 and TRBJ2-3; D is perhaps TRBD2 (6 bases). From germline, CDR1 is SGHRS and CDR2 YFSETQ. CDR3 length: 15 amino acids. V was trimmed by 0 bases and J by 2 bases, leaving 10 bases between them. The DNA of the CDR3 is TGCGCCAGCAGCTTGGGACTAGAGCTCACAGATACGCAGTATTTT. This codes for CASSLGLELTDTQYF.

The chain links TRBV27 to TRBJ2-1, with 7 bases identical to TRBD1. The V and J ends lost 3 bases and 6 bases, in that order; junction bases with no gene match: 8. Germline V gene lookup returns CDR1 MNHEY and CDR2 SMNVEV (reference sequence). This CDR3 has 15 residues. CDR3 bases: TGTGCCAGCAGTTTGGTAAGGGGGCAGGCCAATGAGCAGTTCTTC. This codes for CASSLVRGQANEQFF.

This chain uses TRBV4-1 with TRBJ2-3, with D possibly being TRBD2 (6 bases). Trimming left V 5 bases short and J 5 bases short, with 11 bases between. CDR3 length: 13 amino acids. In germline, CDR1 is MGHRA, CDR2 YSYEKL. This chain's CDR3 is CASSVRRGDTQYF. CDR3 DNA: TGCGCCAGCAGCGTCCGGAGGGGAGATACGCAGTATTTT.

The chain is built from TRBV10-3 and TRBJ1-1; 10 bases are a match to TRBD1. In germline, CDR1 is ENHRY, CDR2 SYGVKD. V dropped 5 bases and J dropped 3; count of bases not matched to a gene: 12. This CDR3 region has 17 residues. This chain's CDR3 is CAISLSGTGARYTEAFF. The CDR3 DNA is TGTGCCATCAGTTTGTCCGGGACAGGGGCGAGGTACACTGAAGCTTTCTTT.

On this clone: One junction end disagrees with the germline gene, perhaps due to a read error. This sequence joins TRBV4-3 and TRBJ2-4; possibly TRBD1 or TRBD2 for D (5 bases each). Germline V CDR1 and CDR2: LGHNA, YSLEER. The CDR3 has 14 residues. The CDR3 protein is CASSQGRQRRIQYF. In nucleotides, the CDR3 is TGCGCCAGCAGTCAAGGGAGACAGCGACGCATTCAGTACTTC.

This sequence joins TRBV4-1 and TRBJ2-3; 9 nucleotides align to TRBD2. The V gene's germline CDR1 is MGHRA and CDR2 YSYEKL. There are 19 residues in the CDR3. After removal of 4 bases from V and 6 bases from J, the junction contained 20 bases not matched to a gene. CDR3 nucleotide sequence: TGCGCCAGCAGCCCCCACCGATGGAGCGGGGGGCCCGGTGCGGATACGCAGTATTTT. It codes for CASSPHRWSGGPGADTQYF.

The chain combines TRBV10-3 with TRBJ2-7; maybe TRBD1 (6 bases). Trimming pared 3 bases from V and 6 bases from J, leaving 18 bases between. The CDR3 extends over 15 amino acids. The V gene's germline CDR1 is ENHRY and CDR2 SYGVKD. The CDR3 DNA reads TGTGCCATCAGTGACCCCGACAGGCCACCAACCGAGCAGTACTTC. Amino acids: CAISDPDRPPTEQYF.

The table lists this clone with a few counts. The CDR3 nucleotides are TGCGCCAGCAGCCCACTGTCTAACTATGGCTACACCTTC. It specifies CASSPLSNYGYTF. The chain combines TRBV4-3 with TRBJ1-2, with D unresolved. Germline assignment: CDR1 LGHNA and CDR2 YSLEER. CDR3 size: 13 residues. The V end lost 4 bases, the J end lost 0 bases, and 6 bases lay between the germline ends.

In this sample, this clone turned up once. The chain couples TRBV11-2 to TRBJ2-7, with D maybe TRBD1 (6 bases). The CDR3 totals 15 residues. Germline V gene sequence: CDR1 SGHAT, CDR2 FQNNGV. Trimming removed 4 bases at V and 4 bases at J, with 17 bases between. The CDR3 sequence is CASSSNRDTEYEQYF. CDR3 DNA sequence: TGTGCCAGCAGCTCGAACCGGGACACCGAATACGAGCAGTACTTC. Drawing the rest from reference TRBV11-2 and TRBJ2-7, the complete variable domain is EAGVAQSPRYKIIEKRQSVAFWCNPISGHATLYWYQQILGQGPKLLIQFQNNGVVDDSQLPKDRFSAERLKGVDSTLKIQPAKLEDSAVYLCASSSNRDTEYEQYFGPGTRLTVT.

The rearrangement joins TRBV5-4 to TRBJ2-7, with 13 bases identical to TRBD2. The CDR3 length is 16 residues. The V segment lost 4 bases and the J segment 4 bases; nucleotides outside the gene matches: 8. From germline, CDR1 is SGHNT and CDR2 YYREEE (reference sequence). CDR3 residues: CASSPKLAGGGYEQYF. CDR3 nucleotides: TGTGCCAGCAGCCCCAAACTAGCGGGGGGGGGATACGAGCAGTACTTC.

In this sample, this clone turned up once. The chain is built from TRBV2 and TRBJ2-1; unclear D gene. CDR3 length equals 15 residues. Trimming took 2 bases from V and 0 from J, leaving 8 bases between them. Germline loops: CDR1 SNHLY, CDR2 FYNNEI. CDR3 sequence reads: CASSEFGDSYNEQFF. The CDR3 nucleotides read TGTGCCAGCAGTGAATTCGGTGACTCCTACAATGAGCAGTTCTTC.

DNA for the CDR3: TGCGCCAGCAGCCAAGATATTGATGGGACATCGGCCTTCTACGAGCAGTACTTC. It is translated as CASSQDIDGTSAFYEQYF. This chain joins TRBV4-1 and TRBJ2-7; D may be TRBD1 (6 bases). This CDR3 comprises 18 residues. The V gene's germline CDR1 is MGHRA and CDR2 YSYEKL. The V and J ends lost 0 bases and 3 bases respectively, with 21 bases between them.

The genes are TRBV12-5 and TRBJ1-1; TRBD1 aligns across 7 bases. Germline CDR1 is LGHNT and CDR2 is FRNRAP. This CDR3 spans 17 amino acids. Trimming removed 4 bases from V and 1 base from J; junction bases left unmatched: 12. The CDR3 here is CASGSQGLKGANTEAFF. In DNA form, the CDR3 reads TGTGCTAGTGGTTCCCAGGGGCTCAAGGGGGCGAACACTGAAGCTTTCTTT.

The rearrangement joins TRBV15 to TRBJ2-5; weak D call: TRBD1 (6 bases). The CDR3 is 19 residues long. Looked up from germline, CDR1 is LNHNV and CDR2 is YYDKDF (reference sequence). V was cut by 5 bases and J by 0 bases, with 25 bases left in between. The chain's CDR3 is CATSGGTTTGTQYQETQYF. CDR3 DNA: TGTGCCACCAGCGGAGGCACAACAACCGGGACACAGTACCAAGAGACCCAGTACTTC.

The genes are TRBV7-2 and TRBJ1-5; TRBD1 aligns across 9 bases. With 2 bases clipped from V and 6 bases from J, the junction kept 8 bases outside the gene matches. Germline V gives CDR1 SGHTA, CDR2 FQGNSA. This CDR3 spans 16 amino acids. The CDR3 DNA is TGTGCCAGCAGCTTATTTACAGGGGGCGTAGGTCAGCCCCAGCATTTT. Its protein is CASSLFTGGVGQPQHF.

The CDR3 reads CSVGGSGYHEQYF. In DNA form, the CDR3 reads TGCAGCGTTGGGGGTTCAGGGTACCACGAGCAGTACTTC. The V and J genes are TRBV29-1 and TRBJ2-7; tentative D call: TRBD1 (5 bases). V gave up 4 bases and J gave up 5 bases, with 15 bases separating them. The CDR3 totals 13 residues. Germline V gene lookup returns CDR1 SQVTM and CDR2 ANQGSEA.

CDR3 in amino acids: CASILWGGDTQYF. In nucleotides, the CDR3 is TGTGCCAGCATTTTGTGGGGGGGAGATACGCAGTATTTT. This chain joins TRBV28 and TRBJ2-3, with TRBD2 matching over 7 bases. This CDR3 is 13 amino acids long. With V trimmed by 7 bases and J by 5 bases, 6 bases remained unmatched. Germline lookup yields CDR1 MDHEN and CDR2 SYDVKM.

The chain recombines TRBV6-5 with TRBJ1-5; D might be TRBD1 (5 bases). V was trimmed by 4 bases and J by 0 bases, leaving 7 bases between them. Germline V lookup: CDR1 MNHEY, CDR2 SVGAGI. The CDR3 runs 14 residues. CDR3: CASSFRDSNQPQHF. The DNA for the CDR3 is TGTGCCAGCAGTTTCAGGGATAGCAATCAGCCCCAGCATTTT.

The DNA of the CDR3 is TGTGCCAGCAGTTTAACGGGACAAGTAAATTCACCCCTCCACTTT. This sequence encodes CASSLTGQVNSPLHF. The chain has TRBV28 and TRBJ1-6, with a tentative D call TRBD1 (6 bases). The V gene's germline CDR1 is MDHEN and CDR2 SYDVKM. This CDR3 is 15 amino acids long. The V end was cut by 2 bases, the J end by 7 bases, with 12 bases between. Full variable domain (missing parts from reference TRBV28 and TRBJ1-6): DVKVTQSSRYLVKRTGEKVFLECVQDMDHENMFWYRQDPGLGLRLIYFSYDVKMKEKGDIPEGYSVSREKKERFSLILESASTNQTSMYLCASSLTGQVNSPLHFGNGTRLTVT.

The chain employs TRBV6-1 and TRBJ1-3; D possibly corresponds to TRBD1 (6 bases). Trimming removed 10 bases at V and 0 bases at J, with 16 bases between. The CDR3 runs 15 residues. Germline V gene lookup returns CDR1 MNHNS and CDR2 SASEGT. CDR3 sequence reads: CATLHRDLSGNTIYF. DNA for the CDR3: TGTGCCACCTTACACAGGGACCTCTCTGGAAACACCATATATTTT.

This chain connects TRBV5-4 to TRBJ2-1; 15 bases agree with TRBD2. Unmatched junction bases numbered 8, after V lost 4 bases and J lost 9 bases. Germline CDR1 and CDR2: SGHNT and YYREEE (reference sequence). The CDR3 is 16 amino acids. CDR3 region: CASSLGGLAGGAEQFF. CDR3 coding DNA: TGTGCCAGCAGCCTGGGGGGACTAGCGGGGGGAGCTGAGCAGTTCTTC.

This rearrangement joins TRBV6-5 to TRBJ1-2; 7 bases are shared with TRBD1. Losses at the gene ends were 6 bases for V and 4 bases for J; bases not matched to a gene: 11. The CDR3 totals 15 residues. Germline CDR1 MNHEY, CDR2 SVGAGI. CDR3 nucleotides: TGTGCCAGCAGGGATGGGACAGTCCTTTCCTATGGCTACACCTTC. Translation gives CASRDGTVLSYGYTF.